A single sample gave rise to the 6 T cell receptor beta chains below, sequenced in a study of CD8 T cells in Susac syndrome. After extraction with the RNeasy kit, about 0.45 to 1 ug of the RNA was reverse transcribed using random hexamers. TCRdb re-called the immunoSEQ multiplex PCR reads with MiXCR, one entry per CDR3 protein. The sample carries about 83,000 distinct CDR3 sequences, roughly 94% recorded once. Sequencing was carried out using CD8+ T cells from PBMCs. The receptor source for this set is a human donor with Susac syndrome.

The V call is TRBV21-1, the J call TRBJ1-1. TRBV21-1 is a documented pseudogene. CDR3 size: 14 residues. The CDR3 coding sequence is TGTGCCAGCAGCAAAGTGTCCAGGGGCACTGAAGCTTTCTTT. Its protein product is CASSKVSRGTEAFF.

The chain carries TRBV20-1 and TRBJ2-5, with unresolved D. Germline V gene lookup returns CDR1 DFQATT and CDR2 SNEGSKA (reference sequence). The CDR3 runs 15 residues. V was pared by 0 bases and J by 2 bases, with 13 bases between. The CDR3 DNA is TGCAGTGCTAGAGATCCTGGGGTTTGGCAAGAGACCCAGTACTTC. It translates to CSARDPGVWQETQYF.

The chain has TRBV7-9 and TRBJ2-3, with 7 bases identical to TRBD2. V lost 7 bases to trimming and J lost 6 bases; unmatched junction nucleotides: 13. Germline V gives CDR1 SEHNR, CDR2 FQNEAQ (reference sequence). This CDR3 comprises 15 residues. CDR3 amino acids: CASTPPGGGPDTQYF. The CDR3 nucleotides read TGTGCCAGCACTCCGCCCGGGGGAGGGCCTGATACGCAGTATTTT.

The CDR3 sequence: CASSPTGTSSYNEQFF. The CDR3 bases are TGTGCCAGCAGCCCCACCGGGACTAGCAGCTACAATGAGCAGTTCTTC. The chain has TRBV7-9 and TRBJ2-1, with 9 nucleotides matching TRBD2. V dropped 5 bases and J dropped 3; count of bases not matched to a gene: 8. The germline gives CDR1 SEHNR, CDR2 FQNEAQ (reference sequence). The CDR3 spans 16 residues. The whole variable domain, filled in from reference TRBV7-9 and TRBJ2-1, reads DTGVSQNPRHKITKRGQNVTFRCDPISEHNRLYWYRQTLGQGPEFLTYFQNEAQLEKSRLLSDRFSAERPKGSFSTLEIQRTEQGDSAMYLCASSPTGTSSYNEQFFGPGTRLTVL.

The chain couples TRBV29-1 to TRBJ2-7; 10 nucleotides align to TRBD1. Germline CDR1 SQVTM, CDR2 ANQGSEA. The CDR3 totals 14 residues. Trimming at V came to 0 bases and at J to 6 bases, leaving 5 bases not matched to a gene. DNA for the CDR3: TGCAGCGTTGAAGACTTGACAGGGGGCCGCGAGCAGTACTTC. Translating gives CSVEDLTGGREQYF.

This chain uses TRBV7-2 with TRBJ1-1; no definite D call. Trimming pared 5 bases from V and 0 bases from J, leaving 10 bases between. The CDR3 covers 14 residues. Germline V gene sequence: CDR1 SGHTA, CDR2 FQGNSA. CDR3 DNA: TGTGCCAGCAGCAATAGGGTACTGAACACTGAAGCTTTCTTT. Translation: CASSNRVLNTEAFF.